Shown below are 30 T cell receptor beta chains from a single sample sequenced in a study of CXCR3-negative and CXCR3-positive naive CD8 T cells. The method, 5' RACE with UMI labels, was used to prepare the TRB cDNA libraries. From the 5' RACE reads, TCRdb lists one entry per CDR3 protein and no DNA. This sample contains over 45,000 distinct CDR3 sequences. Sequences were obtained from naive CXCR3- CD8+ T cells from blood. Subset in this sample: CD45RO-CCR7+CD27+CD95- naive CD8+ T cells lacking CXCR3 (TNR3-). These receptors came from a human donor in good health. Some clones in this sample may be carry-over from other donors' samples.

The chain employs TRBV18 and TRBJ2-1; TCRdb calls TRBD1, which cannot be checked without DNA. Germline loops: CDR1 KGHSH, CDR2 LQKENI. The length of the CDR3 is 15 residues. Here the CDR3 reads CASSPGQGGNNEQFF.

The CDR3 here is CSVVNGPYEQYF. The V gene is TRBV29-1, the J gene TRBJ2-7. Germline values: CDR1 SQVTM, CDR2 ANQGSEA. The CDR3 length is 12 residues.

Its frequency marks this clonotype as medium-sized. The chain joins TRBV7-7 to TRBJ2-1; the TRBD2 assignment by TCRdb is unverifiable without DNA. This CDR3 has 16 residues. Looked up from germline, CDR1 is SSHAT and CDR2 is FNYEAQ (reference sequence). The CDR3 reads CASSLSSSGPNNEQFF.

The chain is built from TRBV12-3 or TRBV12-4 and TRBJ2-7; the TCRdb call, TRBD1, lacks DNA for checking. The CDR3 has 13 amino acids. This CDR3 is CASSQGFSNEQYF.

The rearrangement links TRBV12-3 or TRBV12-4 to TRBJ2-1; the TCRdb call, TRBD1, lacks DNA for checking. The CDR3 sequence is 14 residues long. The CDR3 here is CASRIAGGPNEQFF.

The chain recombines TRBV29-1 with TRBJ2-7; TCRdb proposes TRBD1, but this gene call is untestable without DNA. From germline, CDR1 is SQVTM and CDR2 ANQGSEA. The CDR3 is 14 amino acids. This CDR3 reads CSVVDDPPPYEQYF.

CDR3: CASSLGTGFSYEQYF. The rearrangement joins TRBV7-2 to TRBJ2-7; TCRdb's D call, TRBD1, is unchecked because there is no DNA. Per the germline V gene, CDR1 is SGHTA and CDR2 is FQGNSA. The CDR3 sequence is 15 residues long.

V and J are TRBV12-3 or TRBV12-4 and TRBJ2-1; with no DNA, the TCRdb D assignment of TRBD2 cannot be verified. The CDR3 covers 15 residues. CDR3 residues: CASSEAGVSAPEQFF.

This rearrangement joins TRBV12-3 or TRBV12-4 to TRBJ2-1; TCRdb proposes TRBD1, but this gene call is untestable without DNA. The CDR3 extends over 14 amino acids. The CDR3 reads CASSRSLGFDEQFF.

The V gene is TRBV20-1, the J gene TRBJ1-1. The germline V gene encodes CDR1 DFQATT and CDR2 SNEGSKA (reference sequence). The length of the CDR3 is 12 residues. CDR3 residues: CSARKRNTEAFF.

The chain is built from TRBV7-9 and TRBJ2-4. This CDR3 is 12 amino acids long. Looked up from germline, CDR1 is SEHNR and CDR2 is FQNEAQ (reference sequence). The CDR3 region is CASSFGEVEQYF.

This chain uses TRBV5-1 with TRBJ2-7; checking the TCRdb D call of TRBD1 is not possible without DNA. CDR3 length: 13 amino acids. In germline, CDR1 is SGHRS, CDR2 YFSETQ. This chain's CDR3 is CASMKQGAGEQYF.

This rearrangement joins TRBV4-1 to TRBJ2-5; TCRdb's D call of TRBD1 is untestable without DNA. Germline V gene sequence: CDR1 MGHRA, CDR2 YSYEKL. The CDR3 spans 16 residues. The CDR3 protein is CASSQTGTGAQETQYF.

The rearrangement uses TRBV20-1 and TRBJ2-1; the D call of TRBD2 rests on TCRdb alone, since no DNA is present to check it. The germline V gene has CDR1 DFQATT and CDR2 SNEGSKA (reference sequence). The CDR3 is made up of 14 amino acids. This CDR3 reads CSVQTSGDWNEQFF.

V gene TRBV29-1 combines with J gene TRBJ2-3; checking the TCRdb D call of TRBD2 is not possible without DNA. Looked up from germline, CDR1 is SQVTM and CDR2 is ANQGSEA. This CDR3 has 15 amino acids. Here the CDR3 reads CSVRSWAGDTDTQYF.

The chain is built from TRBV6-1 and TRBJ2-1; TCRdb outputs TRBD2, but without DNA this stays unchecked. The germline gives CDR1 MNHNS, CDR2 SASEGT. There are 16 residues in the CDR3. The CDR3 sequence: CASIVLAGDTYNEQFF.

The genes are TRBV19 and TRBJ1-1. This CDR3 region has 13 residues. Germline-derived CDR1 and CDR2 are LNHDA and SQIVND (reference sequence). The CDR3 protein is CASSVTVNTEAFF.

J is TRBJ2-5 and V is TRBV3-1; the TRBD1 assignment by TCRdb is unverifiable without DNA. This CDR3 region has 16 residues. Germline loops: CDR1 LGHDT, CDR2 YNNKEL (reference sequence). The CDR3 protein is CASSQDWTGQQETQYF.

V usage is TRBV7-6 and J usage is TRBJ2-1; lacking DNA, the TRBD2 call made by TCRdb goes unchecked. Germline-derived CDR1 and CDR2 are SGHVS and FNYEAQ. The CDR3 covers 15 residues. The CDR3 spells CASDTGEHTYNEQFF. The full variable domain, its missing parts supplied by reference TRBV7-6 and TRBJ2-1, is GAGVSQSPRYKVTKRGQDVALRCDPISGHVSLYWYRQALGQGPEFLTYFNYEAQQDKSGLPNDRFSAERPEGSISTLTIQRTEQRDSAMYRCASDTGEHTYNEQFFGPGTRLTVL.

The chain carries TRBV12-3 or TRBV12-4 and TRBJ2-2; there is no DNA to check the TCRdb D call of TRBD2. This CDR3 spans 15 amino acids. This CDR3 reads CASREGSLNTGELFF.

The CDR3: CSVELFGLASQETQYF. V usage is TRBV29-1 and J usage is TRBJ2-5. CDR1 and CDR2 (germline): SQVTM, ANQGSEA. This CDR3 contains 16 residues. The whole variable domain, filled in from reference TRBV29-1 and TRBJ2-5, reads SAVISQKPSRDICQRGTSLTIQCQVDSQVTMMFWYRQQPGQSLTLIATANQGSEATYESGFVIDKFPISRPNLTFSTLTVSNMSPEDSSIYLCSVELFGLASQETQYFGPGTRLLVL.

The rearrangement links TRBV5-4 to TRBJ1-2. This CDR3 comprises 13 residues. Germline V gene data show CDR1 as SGHNT and CDR2 as YYREEE (reference sequence). CDR3: CASSLALMGGYTF.

The CDR3 is CSVETGDRGYTF. The J gene is TRBJ1-2, the V gene TRBV29-1; there is no DNA to check the TCRdb D call of TRBD1. The CDR3 length is 12 residues. The V gene's germline CDR1 is SQVTM and CDR2 ANQGSEA. Full variable domain (rest looked up from reference TRBV29-1 and TRBJ1-2): SAVISQKPSRDICQRGTSLTIQCQVDSQVTMMFWYRQQPGQSLTLIATANQGSEATYESGFVIDKFPISRPNLTFSTLTVSNMSPEDSSIYLCSVETGDRGYTFGSGTRLTVV.

The chain's CDR3 is CASSLRAIRVGELFF. This sequence joins TRBV28 and TRBJ2-2; TCRdb returns TRBD2, unconfirmable since there is no DNA. The CDR3 length is 15 residues. Per germline, CDR1 MDHEN and CDR2 SYDVKM.

The chain joins TRBV7-9 to TRBJ2-1; the TRBD1 assignment by TCRdb is unverifiable without DNA. The CDR3 runs to 16 residues. The V gene's germline CDR1 is SEHNR and CDR2 FQNEAQ (reference sequence). CDR3 protein: CASSLGGGTAYNEQFF.

The V and J genes are TRBV12-3 or TRBV12-4 and TRBJ1-1; TCRdb selects TRBD1, and the lack of DNA leaves this call unchecked. The length of the CDR3 is 13 residues. CDR3 sequence: CASSFMGPTEAFF.

The CDR3 protein is CSAKTLGGTGAFGYTF. The V call is TRBV20-1, the J call TRBJ1-2; TCRdb's D gene call, TRBD1, goes unchecked for lack of DNA. The CDR3 length is 16 residues. The V gene's germline CDR1 is DFQATT and CDR2 SNEGSKA (reference sequence).

The V call is TRBV4-2, the J call TRBJ2-1; TCRdb calls TRBD1, which cannot be checked without DNA. CDR1 is LGHNA, CDR2 YNFKEQ, per germline. The CDR3 contains 18 residues. This chain's CDR3 is CASSRTLGGRGAPDEQFF.

The chain recombines TRBV12-3 or TRBV12-4 with TRBJ1-2; without DNA, the TCRdb call of TRBD1 cannot be checked. The CDR3 totals 13 residues. CDR3 residues: CASSAGTVGGYTF.

The chain has TRBV29-1 and TRBJ2-2. The CDR3 runs 12 residues. Germline lookup yields CDR1 SQVTM and CDR2 ANQGSEA. CDR3: CSVLVGFGELFF.